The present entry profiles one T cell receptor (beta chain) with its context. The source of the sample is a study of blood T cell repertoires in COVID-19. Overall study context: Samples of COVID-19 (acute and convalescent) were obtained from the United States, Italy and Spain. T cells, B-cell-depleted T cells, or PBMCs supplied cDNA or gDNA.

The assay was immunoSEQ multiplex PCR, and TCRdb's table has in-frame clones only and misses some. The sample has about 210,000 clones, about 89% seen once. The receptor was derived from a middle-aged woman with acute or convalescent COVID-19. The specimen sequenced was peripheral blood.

This CDR3 reads CASSQRTGTVTRNTIYF. Written as DNA, the CDR3 is TGTGCCAGTAGCCAGAGAACCGGGACAGTCACCAGAAACACCATATATTTT. V is TRBV19 and J is TRBJ1-3, with 7 bases that match TRBD1. The CDR3 has 17 amino acids. After removal of 6 bases from V and 5 bases from J, the junction contained 16 bases not matched to a gene. CDR1 is LNHDA, CDR2 SQIVND, per germline (reference sequence).